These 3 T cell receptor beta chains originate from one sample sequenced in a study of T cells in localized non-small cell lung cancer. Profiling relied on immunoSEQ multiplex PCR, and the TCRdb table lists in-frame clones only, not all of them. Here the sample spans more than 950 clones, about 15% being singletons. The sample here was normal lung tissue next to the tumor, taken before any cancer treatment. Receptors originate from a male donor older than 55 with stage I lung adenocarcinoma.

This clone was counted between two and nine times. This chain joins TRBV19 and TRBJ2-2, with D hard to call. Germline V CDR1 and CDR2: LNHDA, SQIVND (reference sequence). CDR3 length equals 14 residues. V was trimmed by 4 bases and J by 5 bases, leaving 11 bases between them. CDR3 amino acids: CASSTGEATGELFF. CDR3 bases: TGTGCCAGTAGTACGGGCGAGGCTACCGGGGAGCTGTTTTTT.

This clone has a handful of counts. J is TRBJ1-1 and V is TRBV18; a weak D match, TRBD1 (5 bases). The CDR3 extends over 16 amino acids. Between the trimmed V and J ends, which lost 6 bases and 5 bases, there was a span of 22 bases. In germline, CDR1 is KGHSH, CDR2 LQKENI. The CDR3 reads CASSSWDGTTGTEAFF. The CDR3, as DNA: TGTGCCAGCTCGTCATGGGACGGGACGACGGGGACTGAAGCTTTCTTT. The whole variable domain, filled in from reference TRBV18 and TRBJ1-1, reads NAGVMQNPRHLVRRRGQEARLRCSPMKGHSHVYWYRQLPEEGLKFMVYLQKENIIDESGMPKERFSAEFPKEGPSILRIQQVVRGDSAAYFCASSSWDGTTGTEAFFGQGTRLTVV.

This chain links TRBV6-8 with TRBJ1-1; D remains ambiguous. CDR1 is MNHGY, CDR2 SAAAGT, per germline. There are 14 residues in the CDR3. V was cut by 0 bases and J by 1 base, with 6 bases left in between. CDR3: CASSYSHQNTEAFF. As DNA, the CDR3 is TGTGCCAGCAGTTACTCTCACCAGAACACTGAAGCTTTCTTT.